This TCR beta chain was documented in a study of OX40 agonist ivuxolimab in advanced cancers. For the study at large: Melanoma, hepatocellular carcinoma, head and neck or renal cell cancer occurred in dose-escalation patients. Eligibility admitted prior anti-PD-1, anti-PD-L1 or anti-CTLA-4 therapy; 35% to 40% had some. General observations from the study: Partial responders receiving 0.1-3.0 mg/kg showed among the lowest clonal expansion.

To note about this clone: Its antigen is currently unknown.

Germline CDR1 and CDR2: ENHRY and SYGVKD. With V trimmed by 7 bases and J by 9 bases, 7 bases remained unmatched. This CDR3 is 13 amino acids long. Method: immunoSEQ multiplex PCR; TCRdb's copy keeps in-frame clones and lacks some. The table has about 31,000 clones, 90% seen once; the top ten hold about a quarter. The material was CD4+ or CD8+ T cells sorted from blood, obtained in a trial of the OX40 agonist ivuxolimab. The chain is built from TRBV10-3 and TRBJ2-1; 9 bases match TRBD2. The receptor was derived from an adult with an advanced solid tumor such as melanoma, head and neck, liver or kidney cancer. The CDR3 DNA is TGTGCCATCACGGCTAGCGGGACTCTTGAGCAGTTCTTC. This gives the protein CAITASGTLEQFF.